This passage covers 10 T cell receptor beta chains from one sample sequenced in a study of blood T cell repertoires in COVID-19. Generated by immunoSEQ multiplex PCR, the TCRdb table keeps only in-frame clones and is missing some. This repertoire shows around 250,000 clones, around 84% found once; its top ten account for more than 1.5%. The sequenced material came from peripheral blood. The source of these receptors is a woman in her forties who had recovered from COVID-19.

The chain employs TRBV2 and TRBJ2-1, with a weak D call TRBD1 (6 bases). Germline CDR1 SNHLY, CDR2 FYNNEI. V was trimmed by 1 base and J by 6 bases, leaving 10 bases between them. CDR3 length: 14 amino acids. The CDR3 DNA reads TGTGCCAGCAGTGAAGGGCCCAGGGGCAATGAGCAGTTCTTC. Translating gives CASSEGPRGNEQFF. The full variable domain, completed using reference TRBV2 and TRBJ2-1, is EPEVTQTPSHQVTQMGQEVILRCVPISNHLYFYWYRQILGQKVEFLVSFYNNEISEKSEIFDDQFSVERPDGSNFTLKIRSTKLEDSAMYFCASSEGPRGNEQFFGPGTRLTVL.

This rearrangement joins TRBV18 to TRBJ1-3; possible D gene TRBD1, 5 bases. The CDR3 is made up of 20 amino acids. Looked up from germline, CDR1 is KGHSH and CDR2 is LQKENI. V was trimmed by 3 bases and J by 0 bases, leaving 24 bases between them. In DNA, the CDR3 is TGTGCCAGCTCACCGCCCCCGCGGGGCTCGGGGCGAGACTCTGGAAACACCATATATTTT. Translating gives CASSPPPRGSGRDSGNTIYF.

The chain couples TRBV18 to TRBJ2-3; maybe TRBD1 (5 bases). Trimming stripped 4 bases from V and 3 bases from J, with 17 bases between. The germline gives CDR1 KGHSH, CDR2 LQKENI. The CDR3 length is 16 residues. CDR3 nucleotides: TGTGCCAGCTCACGAAACGGGCAGGGATGGACAGATACGCAGTATTTT. Protein sequence: CASSRNGQGWTDTQYF.

The chain carries TRBV30 and TRBJ2-7, with 7 nucleotides matching TRBD2. Looked up from germline, CDR1 is GTSNPN and CDR2 is SVGIG (reference sequence). The length of the CDR3 is 17 residues. The J segment lost 0 bases and the V segment lost 5 bases, leaving 16 bases of the junction unmatched. The CDR3 region is CAWAPDGGTISSYEQYF. CDR3 DNA: TGTGCCTGGGCACCCGACGGGGGGACCATCAGCTCCTACGAGCAGTACTTC.

The chain employs TRBV19 and TRBJ2-1; D is uncertain. V lost 7 bases and J 4 bases, leaving 17 bases between the germline ends. Germline CDR1 is LNHDA and CDR2 is SQIVND (reference sequence). The CDR3 runs to 15 residues. The CDR3 reads CASTAVDKLYNEQFF. The CDR3 coding sequence is TGTGCCAGTACCGCCGTCGACAAGCTTTACAATGAGCAGTTCTTC.

With regard to this clone: This specimen includes other DNA sequences encoding the same CDR3. The chain joins TRBV5-1 to TRBJ2-1; 8 nucleotides match TRBD1. Losses at the gene ends were 4 bases for V and 4 bases for J; bases not matched to a gene: 4. This CDR3 spans 14 amino acids. The germline V gene has CDR1 SGHRS and CDR2 YFSETQ. CDR3 DNA sequence: TGCGCCAGCAGCCTCGGACAGGGATACAATGAGCAGTTCTTC. Residues: CASSLGQGYNEQFF.

The chain has TRBV5-4 and TRBJ2-7; TRBD1 is a possible D gene (6 bases). CDR1 and CDR2 from the germline V gene are SGHNT and YYREEE (reference sequence). Trimming cost V 4 bases and J 7 bases, with 15 bases left between them. The CDR3 is made up of 13 amino acids. Here the CDR3 DNA reads TGTGCCAGCAGCCCGGACAGCCCTGGAGAGCAGTACTTC. The encoded protein is CASSPDSPGEQYF.

V is TRBV28 and J is TRBJ2-1; weak D call: TRBD1 (6 bases). The germline V and J ends were trimmed by 5 bases and 6 bases, with 14 bases remaining between them. The CDR3 totals 14 residues. The V gene's germline CDR1 is MDHEN and CDR2 SYDVKM. The DNA for the CDR3 is TGTGCCAGCAGTATTTGGACAGAAACCAATGAGCAGTTCTTC. Translating it yields CASSIWTETNEQFF.

Note on this clone: Other nucleotide sequences in the sample specify the same CDR3. The chain couples TRBV18 to TRBJ2-7; no clear D. The germline gives CDR1 KGHSH, CDR2 LQKENI. Trimming shortened V by 6 bases and J by 1 base, and 4 bases separated the two germline ends. CDR3 size: 11 residues. For the CDR3, the DNA is TGTGCCAGCTCGTCTTCCTACGAGCAGTACTTC. Its translation: CASSSSYEQYF.

The chain carries TRBV28 and TRBJ1-2, with TRBD1 as a possible D gene (5 bases). Germline V gene sequence: CDR1 MDHEN, CDR2 SYDVKM. The CDR3 runs to 13 residues. V was trimmed by 7 bases and J by 2 bases, leaving 11 bases between them. The CDR3 here is CASMLRENYGYTF. The CDR3 nucleotides are TGTGCCAGCATGCTCAGGGAAAACTATGGCTACACCTTC.